These T cell receptor beta chains were read from a single sample in a study of shared clonotypes between healthy human individuals. Assay used: immunoSEQ multiplex PCR; TCRdb lists only in-frame clones, some missing. The data hold about 600,000 clones, with 95% observed a single time. Sequences were obtained from naive CD8+ T cells sorted from blood. The source of these receptors is a woman aged 25-40 years in good health. CDR3s include the opening cysteine and the closing phenylalanine or tryptophan. Fields, in order: J gene, V gene, CDR3 protein.

>TRBJ2-7|TRBV2
CASNTYGAYEQYF
>TRBJ1-4|TRBV27
CASSLGGANEKLFF
>TRBJ2-7|TRBV28
CASSLIGAVYEQYF
>TRBJ2-1|TRBV28
CASSLFPGGPGNEQFF
>TRBJ2-1|TRBV7-9
CASSPRLGRGGEQFF
>NA|TRBV28
CASTLTTGYSYEQYF
>TRBJ1-3|TRBV19
CASIERVYGNTIYF
>TRBJ2-7|TRBV28
CASSVAGPYEQYF
>TRBJ2-2|TRBV5-6
CASSLGDTGELFF
>TRBJ1-3|TRBV6-1
CASSEVSEGSGNTIYF
>TRBJ1-3|TRBV5-5
CASSLGAGFGNTIYF
>TRBJ2-7|TRBV19
CASSISQGSYEQYF
>TRBJ2-7|TRBV5-6
CASSSTLSYEQYF
>TRBJ2-1|TRBV18
CASSLTGSYDEQFF
>TRBJ2-2|TRBV2
CASSERLAGGIGELFF
>TRBJ1-4|TRBV5-6
CASSEDRDDEKLFF
>TRBJ2-1|TRBV27
CASNIGLAGVYEQFF
>TRBJ2-1|TRBV27
CASSLWSGQGNEQFF
>TRBJ2-1|TRBV29-1
CSVEGLTSGYNEQFF
>TRBJ2-2|TRBV2
CASSSGANTGELFF
>TRBJ1-1|TRBV6-5
CASRQAKEAFF
>TRBJ2-7|TRBV5-6
CASSESYEQYF
>TRBJ1-5|TRBV2
CASSARVSGQPQHF
>TRBJ1-4|TRBV29-1
CSVVTNEKLFF
>TRBJ2-3|TRBV7-4
CASSLGWQDTQYF
>TRBJ1-2|TRBV5-4
CASSPGGIANYGYTF